This note documents a single T cell receptor beta chain sequence. This clone was found once. It has no known antigen specificity. Qualities for individual bases were not recorded, and no much larger clone is one base off. This entry comes from a study of blood T cell repertoires in COVID-19 (dated by TCRdb to the early 2020s). A note on the overall study: Collaborator samples came from the United States, Italy and Spain and covered acute and convalescent phases of COVID-19. The samples were drawn from two sources: the first 160 participants of the ongoing ImmuneRACE study, and 1,200 or so subjects contributed by 6 global collaborators. Nearly every sample came with metadata listing a de-identified subject ID, COVID-19 status, age in years and sex. Subjects who had been exposed to COVID-19, were actively infected with it, or had recovered from it provided the deeply sampled blood TCRbeta repertoires that made up the dataset. The repertoires were released in a freely available public database intended as a resource for research on the immune response to SARS-CoV-2. The material from the prospective study consisted of cDNA or gDNA derived from T cells, B-cell-depleted T cells, or PBMCs. Where HLA class I and class II types were available, the types were taken from metadata supplied by the sample provider, not from assay-based typing. The paper as a whole reports these results and caveats: How much clinical and demographic metadata was included differed by source and by participant, and the metadata was provided uncurated.

After removal of 4 bases from V and 10 bases from J, the junction retains 14 bases not matched to a gene. Including cysteine and phenylalanine, the CDR3 has 16 amino acids. Only the CDR3 portion is preserved as DNA: 48 bases, with reading frame beginning at the first base. The germline V gene (reference sequence) yields GTSNPN for CDR1 and SVGIG for CDR2. Enrolling through a virtual design, the prospective study's participants ranged in age from roughly 18 to 90 years and lived across 20 to 30 United States geographic areas. To assign participants to cohorts, the prospective study relied on clinical history that participants themselves reported in a screening survey and a study questionnaire. Recovered participants in ImmuneRACE Cohort 3 were defined by two consecutive negative NP/OP PCR tests, clearance by a healthcare professional, or resolution of symptoms. In the prospective study, mobile phlebotomists collected whole blood, serum and a nasopharyngeal or oropharyngeal swab from each participant. Over an approximately 2-month period, participants in the prospective study had the option of providing additional blood draws and questionnaires. Prospective study blood samples were shipped either frozen or at room temperature before DNA extraction.

TCRbeta CDR3 regions were amplified from genomic DNA using the immunoSEQ Assay, a bias-controlled multiplex PCR. Regarding the original processing steps: Nucleated cell counts per sample were estimated from amplification of reference gene primers within the assay. To quantify the absolute abundance of each unique TCRbeta CDR3 rearrangement, sequence reads were collapsed and filtered. For each sample, productive Simpson clonality was calculated as the square root of Simpson's diversity index over productive rearrangements. The table was pulled from immuneACCESS by TCRdb, which kept in-frame rearrangements only. Such tables lose some clones; where checked, under half of the loss comes from unresolved V genes, and the rest has no known cause. V, J and clone size reflect that table, while D and trimming were determined from the DNA. The sample has approximately 230,000 clones on record, about nine tenths of them singletons. The ten most abundant clones make up roughly 1.7% of the sample.

Sequencing input: PBMCs or T cells enriched from blood (not recorded which). The sequence was collected from a middle-aged man who had recovered from COVID-19. The chain uses TRBV30 and TRBJ2-1, with 12 bases in between that match TRBD1. The CDR3 reads CAWTLPGQGARGEQFF. The bases read TGTGCCTGGACTCTACCGGGACAGGGGGCTCGGGGGGAGCAGTTCTTC.